This entry features one TCR beta chain sequence. What it recognizes is unknown. This sample is drawn from a study of vaccination effects on CD4 cells after COVID-19. Study background: Median timing of post-vaccine samples was 72 days after the second dose.

Germline V gives CDR1 SGHAT, CDR2 FQNNGV. Trimming shortened V by 1 base and J by 1 base, and 7 bases separated the two germline ends. The CDR3 totals 14 residues. The protocol was immunoSEQ multiplex PCR, while the TCRdb copy is restricted to in-frame clones and leaves out a portion. The sample records about 80,000 clones, around four fifths being singletons. ViraFEST expansion of antigen-specific CD4+ T cells with viral peptide pools preceded sequencing. The culture ran for 9 to 11 days, and then CD4+ T cells were isolated. Either the BNT162b2 or mRNA-1273 vaccine was given to participants in two doses.

This sequence was found in a human donor who received a COVID-19 vaccine. V gene TRBV11-2 combines with J gene TRBJ1-1; D gene uncertain. The specimen comprised CD4+ T cells from PBMCs cultured with HCoV-OC43 spike peptides, sampled after COVID-19 vaccination. Subset reported: HCoV-OC43 spike overlapping peptide pool stimulation. The CDR3 is CASSLASRNTEAFF. DNA for the CDR3: TGTGCCAGCAGCTTAGCTTCCCGGAACACTGAAGCTTTCTTT. Complete variable domain (other parts from reference TRBV11-2 and TRBJ1-1): EAGVAQSPRYKIIEKRQSVAFWCNPISGHATLYWYQQILGQGPKLLIQFQNNGVVDDSQLPKDRFSAERLKGVDSTLKIQPAKLEDSAVYLCASSLASRNTEAFFGQGTRLTVV.